This T cell receptor beta chain was recovered during a study of beta chain features in type 1 diabetes. The wider study: Patients looked much like healthy donors when it came to age, gender and cell yields. Study results and limitations: Although PCR might favor shorter templates, it would do so equally in patients and controls.

Every participating donor gave one draw, a heparinised blood sample averaging roughly 100 mL. This clone showed up just a few times. The antigen remains unidentified. Losses at the gene ends were 4 bases for V and 2 bases for J; bases not matched to a gene: 6. Germline CDR1 is SGHRS and CDR2 is YFSETQ. The CDR3 runs 15 residues. The study reverse transcribed the entire isolated RNA, so it sequenced expressed TCRB transcripts. Naive, central memory and regulatory T cell samples yielded around 3.5 million reads on average. Data came from immunoSEQ multiplex PCR; TCRdb stores just in-frame clones and leaves some out. Altogether roughly 400,000 clones are present, 11% to 15% being singletons, with the ten largest covering around 0.039%.

The chain carries TRBV5-1 and TRBJ2-3; TRBD1 aligns across 8 bases. The sample comprised naive CD4+ T cells from blood. This clonotype was sampled from a young man in good health. The CDR3 coding sequence is TGCGCCAGCAGCGCAGACAGGGGAGACACAGATACGCAGTATTTT. Protein product: CASSADRGDTDTQYF.